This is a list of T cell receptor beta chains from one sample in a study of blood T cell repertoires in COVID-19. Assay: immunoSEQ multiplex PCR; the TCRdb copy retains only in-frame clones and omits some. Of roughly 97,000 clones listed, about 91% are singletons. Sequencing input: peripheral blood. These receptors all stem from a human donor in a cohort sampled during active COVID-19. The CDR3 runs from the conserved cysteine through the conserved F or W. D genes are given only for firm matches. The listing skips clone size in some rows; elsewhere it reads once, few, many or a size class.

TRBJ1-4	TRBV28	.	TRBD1	TGTGCCAGCAGCTGGGAACGGGACAGAGCGAATGAAAAACTGTTTTTT	CASSWERDRANEKLFF
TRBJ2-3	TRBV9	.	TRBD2	TGTGCCAGCAGCGCGCTAGCGGTCACAGATACGCAGTATTTT	CASSALAVTDTQYF
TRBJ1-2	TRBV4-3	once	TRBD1	TGCGCCAGCAGCCAAGATCGGTCAGGGGGGAGCGGCTACACCTTC	CASSQDRSGGSGYTF
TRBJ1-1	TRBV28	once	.	TGTGCCAGCAGTTTAGAGATGAACACTGAAGCTTTCTTT	CASSLEMNTEAFF
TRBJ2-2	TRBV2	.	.	TGTGCCAGCAGTGAAGTGGGCTACGCCGGGGAGCTGTTTTTT	CASSEVGYAGELFF
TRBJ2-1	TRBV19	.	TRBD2	TGTGCCAGTAGTATACTAGCGGGATCCTTCTACAATGAGCAGTTCTTC	CASSILAGSFYNEQFF
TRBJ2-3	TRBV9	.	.	TGTGCCAGCAGCGTGGGGGGGCAAGATACGCAGTATTTT	CASSVGGQDTQYF
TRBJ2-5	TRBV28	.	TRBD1	TGTGCCAGCACTCCCATTACAGGGACAGCGTTTCAAGAGACCCAGTACTTC	CASTPITGTAFQETQYF
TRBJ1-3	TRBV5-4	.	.	TGTGCCAGCGGACTCGACTCTGGAAACACCATATATTTT	CASGLDSGNTIYF
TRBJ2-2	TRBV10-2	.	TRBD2	TGCGCCAGCACACTCTTGACTAGCGGGAGAGCGGAGGCCGGGGAGCTGTTTTTT	CASTLLTSGRAEAGELFF
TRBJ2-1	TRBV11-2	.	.	TGTGCCAGCAGCTCTGAGAGGAACAGGATCAATGAGCAGTTCTTC	CASSSERNRINEQFF
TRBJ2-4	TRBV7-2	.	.	TGTGCCAGCAGCTTAGGGGAGTTTAGGAACATTCAGTACTTC	CASSLGEFRNIQYF
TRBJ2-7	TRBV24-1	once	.	TGTGCCACCAGTGATTCTGGGACTGTACCCTACGAGCAGTACTTC	CATSDSGTVPYEQYF
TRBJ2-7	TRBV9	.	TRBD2	TGTGCCAGCAGCCCCTCGGGAGGGAGGGCTGACGACGAGCAGTACTTC	CASSPSGGRADDEQYF
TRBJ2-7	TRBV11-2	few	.	TGTGCCAGCAGCTCAGACGCAGGGGATCGCGAGCAGTACTTC	CASSSDAGDREQYF
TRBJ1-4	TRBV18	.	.	TGTGCCAGCTCACCCGGGGGGCGAGCTAATGAAAAACTGTTTTTT	CASSPGGRANEKLFF
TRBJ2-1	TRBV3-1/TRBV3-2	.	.	TGTGCCAGCAGCCAAGCCGGCGGGGAAACAGTTAATGAGCAGTTCTTC	CASSQAGGETVNEQFF
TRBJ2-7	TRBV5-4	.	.	TGTGCCAGCAGCTTTCGTAGTTCCTACGAGCAGTACTTC	CASSFRSSYEQYF
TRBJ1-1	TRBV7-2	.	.	TGTGCCAGCAGCGTTATCACCAGGGCCCTGAACACTGAAGCTTTCTTT	CASSVITRALNTEAFF
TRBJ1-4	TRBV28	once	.	TGTGCCAGCAGTTTGATACAGCTTAATGAAAAACTGTTTTTT	CASSLIQLNEKLFF
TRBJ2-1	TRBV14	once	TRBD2	TGTGCCAGCAGCCAAGGGGTTGGCGGGAGGCGCTACAATGAGCAGTTCTTC	CASSQGVGGRRYNEQFF
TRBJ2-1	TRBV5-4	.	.	TGTGCCAGCAGCTTTTTGGTTATCAGGGACTTGGGCAATGAGCAGTTCTTC	CASSFLVIRDLGNEQFF
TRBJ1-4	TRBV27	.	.	TGTGCCAGCAGTTCCGGTTGGGCGGGGGAAAAACTGTTTTTT	CASSSGWAGEKLFF
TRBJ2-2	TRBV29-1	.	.	TGCAGCGTTCCCGGGACTCCCCTTACCGGGGAGCTGTTTTTT	CSVPGTPLTGELFF
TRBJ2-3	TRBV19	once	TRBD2	TGTGCCAGCGGGACTAGCTCAGATACGCAGTATTTT	CASGTSSDTQYF
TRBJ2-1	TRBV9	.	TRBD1	TGTGCCAGCAGCGTGTGGACAGGGGACAATGAGCAGTTCTTC	CASSVWTGDNEQFF
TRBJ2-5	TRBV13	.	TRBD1	TGTGCCAGTGGCTACAGGGGGCACGAGACCCAGTACTTC	CASGYRGHETQYF
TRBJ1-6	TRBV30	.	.	TGTGCCTGGAGTCGGGATTCACCCCTCCACTTT	CAWSRDSPLHF
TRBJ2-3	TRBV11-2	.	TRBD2	TGTGCCAGCAGCCGGGAGGCCACAGATACGCAGTATTTT	CASSREATDTQYF
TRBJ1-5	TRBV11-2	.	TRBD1	TGTGCCAGCAGCTTGGTTTTGACAGGGAATCAGCCCCAGCATTTT	CASSLVLTGNQPQHF
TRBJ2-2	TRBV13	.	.	TGTGCCAGCAGCCGCGATGTGGGGGCGCGCGCCGGGGAGCTGTTTTTT	CASSRDVGARAGELFF
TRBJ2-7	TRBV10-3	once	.	TGTGCCATCAGAGCCGGGACACAAACCTACGAGCAGTACTTC	CAIRAGTQTYEQYF
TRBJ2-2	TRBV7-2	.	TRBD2	TGTGCCAGCAGCTTTAACCTCCTCGGGGGGTCGAACACCGGGGAGCTGTTTTTT	CASSFNLLGGSNTGELFF
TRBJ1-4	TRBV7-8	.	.	TGTGCCAGCAGCCCCAGGGTATCTGTAATGGGGACTAATGAAAAACTGTTTTTT	CASSPRVSVMGTNEKLFF
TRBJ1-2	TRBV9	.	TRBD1	TGTGCCAGCAGCGAAGGGACAGGGGAAGTTTATGGCTACACCTTC	CASSEGTGEVYGYTF
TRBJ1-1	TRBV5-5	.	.	TGTGCCAGCAGCTTGTCTGACACTGAAGCTTTCTTT	CASSLSDTEAFF
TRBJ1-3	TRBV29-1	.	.	TGCAGCGGCGGAGACGGTAAACACTCTGGAAACACCATATATTTT	CSGGDGKHSGNTIYF
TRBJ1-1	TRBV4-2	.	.	TGTGCCAGCAGCCCTAGTCCGACGACTCTAGACACTGAAGCTTTCTTT	CASSPSPTTLDTEAFF
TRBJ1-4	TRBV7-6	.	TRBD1	TGTGCCAGCAGCACGACAGGGTCGGGCGCTGAAAAACTGTTTTTT	CASSTTGSGAEKLFF